A selection of T cell receptor beta chains follows, all from one sample in a study of cytomegalovirus exposure and HLA in healthy donors. The repertoire was sequenced with immunoSEQ multiplex PCR; TCRdb's copy has only in-frame clones and lacks some. The sample lists fewer than 200,000 clones; around 75% were seen once. Sample: PBMCs. The source is a female donor in good health and CMV-seronegative. Each CDR3 is given with its conserved first and last residue. A D gene is named only where the DNA matches it firmly. Size is omitted from some rows. Given values are once, few, many or a class for expanded clones.

D,J,V,size,DNA,CDR3
NA,TRBJ1-1,TRBV19,few,TGTGCCAGTAGTATGAGGGCAGGCAGCACTGAAGCTTTCTTT,CASSMRAGSTEAFF
NA,TRBJ2-3,TRBV5-4,once,TGTGCCAGCAGCTTGGGCAGGCCTAGCACAGATACGCAGTATTTT,CASSLGRPSTDTQYF
NA,TRBJ2-1,TRBV15,NA,TGTGCCACCAGCAGAGGTGGGGGCAGGGAGAATGAGCAGTTCTTC,CATSRGGGRENEQFF
NA,TRBJ1-1,TRBV9,NA,TGTGCCAGCAGCGTAGCCCCTGTCTCGAACACTGAAGCTTTCTTT,CASSVAPVSNTEAFF
NA,TRBJ2-4,TRBV5-1,few,TGCGCCAGCAGCTTAGACCGGGGGGCGCGAAACATTCAGTACTTC,CASSLDRGARNIQYF
NA,TRBJ2-2,TRBV7-3,NA,TGTGCCAGCAGCTTAACGAGCGGGCGATACACCGGGGAGCTGTTTTTT,CASSLTSGRYTGELFF
NA,TRBJ2-2,TRBV7-2,NA,TGTGCCAGCAGCTTAGGGACTCCCTCCGGGGAGCTGTTTTTT,CASSLGTPSGELFF
TRBD2,TRBJ2-7,TRBV10-3,NA,TGTGCCATCAGTGAGTCAAGCACTAGCGGCTCCTACGAGCAGTACTTC,CAISESSTSGSYEQYF
NA,TRBJ2-7,TRBV6-6,NA,TGTGCCAGCAGGAGCGACCGATTCGAGCAGTACTTC,CASRSDRFEQYF
TRBD1,TRBJ2-1,TRBV4-1,NA,TGCGCCAGCAGCCAAGATCCCGGACAGGGTAGGGATGAGCAGTTCTTC,CASSQDPGQGRDEQFF
TRBD2,TRBJ2-5,TRBV7-9,NA,TGTGCCAGCAGCCCCTGGGGGGGAAGGCAGACCCAGTACTTC,CASSPWGGRQTQYF
TRBD1,TRBJ1-5,TRBV6-1,NA,TGTGCCAGCAGTGGAGACAGGGGAAGGGGTCAGCCCCAGCATTTT,CASSGDRGRGQPQHF
NA,TRBJ2-2,TRBV19,NA,TGTGCCAGTAGTATCGACTATTTGGCCACCGGGGAGCTGTTTTTT,CASSIDYLATGELFF
NA,TRBJ1-4,TRBV28,few,TGTGCCAGCAGTTCCCTGGGTCGAGGAGCAACTAATGAAAAACTGTTTTTT,CASSSLGRGATNEKLFF
TRBD2,TRBJ2-1,TRBV27,NA,TGTGCCAGCAGTTTATTTTCCCTAGCGGGAGAGAGGAATGAGCAGTTCTTC,CASSLFSLAGERNEQFF
NA,TRBJ1-2,TRBV25-1,NA,TGTGCCAGCAGTGAACTCAGGGCTGACTATGGCTACACCTTC,CASSELRADYGYTF
TRBD1,TRBJ1-1,TRBV28,NA,TGTGCCAGCAGTTTAGGACAGGGGAACACTGAAGCTTTCTTT,CASSLGQGNTEAFF
NA,TRBJ2-5,TRBV10-3,NA,TGTGCCATCAGTGGGACAGGAGGGGAGACCCAGTACTTC,CAISGTGGETQYF